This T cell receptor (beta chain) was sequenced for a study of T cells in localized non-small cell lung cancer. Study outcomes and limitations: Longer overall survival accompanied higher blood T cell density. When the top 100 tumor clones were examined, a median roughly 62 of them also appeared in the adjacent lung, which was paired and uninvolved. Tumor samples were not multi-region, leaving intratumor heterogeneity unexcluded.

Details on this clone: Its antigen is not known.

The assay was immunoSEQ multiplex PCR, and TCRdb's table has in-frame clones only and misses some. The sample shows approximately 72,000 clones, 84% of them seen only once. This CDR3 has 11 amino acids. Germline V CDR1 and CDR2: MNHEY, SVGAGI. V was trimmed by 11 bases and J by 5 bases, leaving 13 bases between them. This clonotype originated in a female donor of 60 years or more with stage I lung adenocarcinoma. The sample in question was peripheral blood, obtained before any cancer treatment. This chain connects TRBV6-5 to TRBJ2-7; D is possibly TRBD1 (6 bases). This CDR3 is CAEGEYNEQYF. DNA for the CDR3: TGTGCCGAGGGGGAGTACAACGAGCAGTACTTC.